What follows describes a single T cell receptor beta chain. This clone showed up just a few times. Its antigen is not yet known. Base qualities are not provided; no much larger clone lies one nucleotide away. Reading from cysteine to phenylalanine, the CDR3 counts 14 amino acids. The only DNA kept is the CDR3, 42 bases in frame from the first base. Trimming leaves V shorter by 6 bases and J shorter by 5 bases, with the junction holding 8 bases beyond the gene matches. This entry belongs to a study of sequential checkpoint blockade in melanoma (dated by TCRdb to between 2018 and 2021). Concerning the study at large: Using 1:1 randomization, the trial assigned patients either to first-line nivolumab followed by ipilimumab (arm A) or to ipilimumab followed by nivolumab (arm B). DNA from roughly 83 melanoma tumor samples collected before treatment underwent TCRbeta immunosequencing. For some 24 patients, matched tumor biopsies were obtained before treatment and at week 13, following single-agent nivolumab (arm A) or ipilimumab (arm B). The same lesion was the source of approximately 79% of the matched pre- and post-treatment tumor biopsy pairs. Maintenance nivolumab came after each of the two trial sequences.

The paper's findings and limits, for the study overall: The response-prediction model combining TCR metrics and mutation burden needs validation in larger, independent patient cohorts. Small sample sizes and reduced statistical power limited the within-arm analyses of tumor T-cell fraction. Clinical benefit was about 30 times more likely to be achieved by patients whose tumor T-cell fraction and clonality increased by week 13. Tumor T-cell fraction and clonality were found to correlate with PD-L1 staining and CD8+ T-cell counts but not with mutational load. Among patients in the nivolumab-first arm (arm A), tumor TIL clonality before treatment was associated with response (P = .04).

TCRbeta CDR3 regions were immunosequenced from genomic DNA with the immunoSEQ Assay. Before high-throughput sequencing, genomic DNA was amplified using bias-controlled multiplex PCR. Processing in the source paper ran as follows. To quantify the absolute abundance of each unique TCRbeta CDR3 region, the sequences were collapsed and filtered. Clonality, defined as 1 minus Pielou's evenness, was calculated using only productive rearrangements. Tumor T-cell fraction was computed by normalizing TCRbeta template counts to usable DNA, estimated from several housekeeping genes. Clones with significantly greater frequencies in on-treatment versus baseline samples were identified using a previously published method. In TCRdb, the immuneACCESS table is reduced to in-frame sequences with V and J assigned. These tables do not hold every clone; where another copy was compared, an unresolved V gene accounts for under half, and the others remain unexplained. Clonal size and the V and J genes are those of that table, whereas D and trimming came from the DNA. The sample records tens of thousands of clones, 27% of which are singletons. 6.7% of the sample is taken by the ten largest.

The treatment or condition label, as the study defines it: randomized to nivolumab then ipilimumab (arm A) or the reverse (arm B). None of the patients in the trial had previously been given DNA-damaging chemotherapy. CheckMate 064, a randomized, open-label phase II trial of sequential checkpoint blockade, was the source of the samples, all of which came from patients with melanoma. Genomic DNA from formalin-fixed paraffin-embedded (FFPE) tissue samples served as the input for tumor TCR sequencing. The rearrangement combines TRBV23-1 with TRBJ2-3; TRBD1 fits 7 bases in the junction. TRBV23-1 is an open reading frame whose function is uncertain. Sample: tumor tissue (inferred from file names), taken from a patient given nivolumab and ipilimumab in sequence. The TCR comes from a human donor with melanoma. The CDR3 in this case is CASSFGPGGDTQYF. The nucleotide sequence is TGCGCCAGCAGCTTCGGACCAGGGGGAGATACGCAGTATTTT.